What follows describes a single T cell receptor (beta chain). Its antigen is undetermined. TCRdb's table, derived via immunoSEQ multiplex PCR, lists solely in-frame clones and lacks some. This table has around 3,600 clones, approximately 91% appearing once. The data are from a study of T cell repertoires in ileal Crohn's disease. Study in general: At surgery, about 36% of patients smoked, with median disease duration 7.9 years. About half received postoperative treatment, 10 to 11 with thiopurines and around 17 anti-TNF. Study conclusions and caveats: Active smokers at surgery had more clonal expansions than non-smokers.

Adults with ileal or ileocolonic Crohn's disease and an indication for resection were eligible. The CDR3 runs to 15 residues. J was trimmed by 7 bases and V by 5 bases; bases with no gene match: 10. Germline V gives CDR1 MGHRA, CDR2 YSYEKL. This TCR was recovered from an adult with Crohn's disease. Sequenced sample: ileal tissue. The chain uses TRBV4-1 and TRBJ2-7, with 11 bases aligning to TRBD2. The CDR3 protein is CASSYIAGGTKEQYF. For the CDR3, the DNA is TGCGCCAGCAGCTACATAGCGGGAGGGACGAAAGAGCAGTACTTC.